The TCR beta chain under discussion was sequenced for a study of vaccination and CD4 T cells after COVID-19. Study-level information: Each individual in the study obtained two doses of BNT162b2 or mRNA-1273 vaccine.

Only a few counts were recorded for this clonotype. The CDR3 length is 14 residues. CDR1 is DFQATT and CDR2 is SNEGSKA in the germline V gene (reference sequence). The ends were cut back, 6 bases at V and 1 base at J, with 14 bases in the middle. TCRdb processed the PCR reads anew with MiXCR; each CDR3 protein has one entry. Of roughly 15,000 distinct CDR3 sequences in the sample, roughly three fifths are singletons; the top ten hold around 1.1%. Sequences were derived from CD4+ T cells from blood, sampled after SARS-CoV-2 vaccination. This receptor was identified in a human donor who had recovered from COVID-19. The chain couples TRBV20-1 to TRBJ2-3; D possibly corresponds to TRBD1 (6 bases). CDR3 protein: CSAAQGVGTDTQYF. CDR3 sequence (DNA): TGCAGTGCCGCACAGGGAGTTGGCACAGATACGCAGTATTTT.